This TCR beta chain was sequenced during a study of shared clonotypes between healthy human individuals (TCRdb year 2020). For the study in its entirety: The cohort comprised two women and three men aged 18 to 49 years. For each donor, CD4 naive and CD4 memory were each run on three plates, CD8 naive on two plates, and CD8 memory on one plate. The study deeply sequenced blood TCR repertoires of about 5 healthy adults to estimate repertoire size and the extent of clonotype sharing between individuals. Libraries were prepared and TCR repertoires were sequenced by different laboratories using diverse techniques, in order to increase sequencing depth and limit assay-specific biases. Per donor, leukapheresis produced somewhere between about 0.94 and 9.5 billion PBMCs. Here is what the overall study found, with its caveats: About 5% of naive CD4, around 3.5% of naive CD8, 2.3% of memory CD4, and approximately 0.4% of memory CD8 clonotypes were shared across several donors. Sampling was limited to blood, and TCR repertoires in tissue likely differ from TCR repertoires in blood. Because the study included only a small number of donors, the genetic and exposure-history diversity represented was limited. Compared with non-shared clonotypes, the clonotypes found in all four sorted-subset donors had higher generation probabilities. Pairwise subsampling indicated that sequencing depth was expected to affect the degree of clonotype sharing among donors. Rarefaction of sorted-subset datasets indicated incomplete sequencing despite the large sequencing depth. Naive subsets generally had larger estimated clonotype richness than memory subsets.

TCR CDR3 regions were amplified from genomic DNA by multiplex PCR using the deep immunoSEQ assay. Extracted genomic DNA from each cell subset was distributed evenly across all wells of several immunoSEQ 96-well plates, and each plate was treated as a replicate. For sorted subsets, about 200 ng genomic DNA, equal to about 30,000 T cell genomes, was loaded into each replicate PCR. Purified libraries were measured with a Qubit 3.0 fluorometer, size-checked on a Bioanalyzer 2100, and measured again with the KAPA Library Quantification kit. Each immunoSEQ 96-well plate was sequenced on its own single-read 150-cycle Illumina NextSeq 550 flow cell. The source study handled its data this way. Because only junctional sequences without quality scores were contained in the immunoSEQ output, filtering matching that applied to full-length reads could not be performed. To assign V/J genes and CDR3, sequences were annotated using PyIR, a Python wrapper for IgBLAST v1.9, with IMGT germline references. Reads with weak V/J assignments (E-value above 1e-6), missing CDR3, stop codons, out-of-frame junctions, or ambiguous translated residues were removed. V3J clonotypes were defined by identical inferred V gene, J gene, and CDR3 amino acid sequence. Percentage overlap between repertoires was computed as shared unique clonotypes divided by the size of the smaller repertoire. RTK rarefaction, the Chao1 estimator, and Recon v2.1 estimates of unobserved clonotypes were used to assess repertoire richness. OLGA was used to compute generation probabilities for all TCRbeta clonotypes that the gDNA method yielded from a few donors. The table comes from immuneACCESS by way of TCRdb, which keeps in-frame sequences with V and J called. Part of the clones is missing from these tables; in studies checked, under half for an unresolved V gene and the rest for unknown reasons. V and J calls and clone size are copied from that table; D and trimming were computed from the DNA. Counted in this sample were approximately 1,500,000 clones; 95% to 99% of them appeared once. The ten largest clones represent 0.4% to 0.45% of the sample.

Worth noting for this clone: This clone's antigen is unknown. No qualities accompany the bases; no much larger clone lies one base away.

V loses 4 bases, J loses 1 base, and the germline ends lie 10 bases apart. The CDR1 and CDR2 encoded by the germline V gene (reference sequence) are MNHEY and SMNVEV. The CDR3, cysteine through phenylalanine, is 14 amino acids long. The CDR3 DNA has 42 bases and is translated from base 1. Donors were healthy HIV-negative adults with no recently reported acute infections or vaccinations. Every donor was a Caucasian adult living in Nashville, Tennessee, USA. Magnetic negative selection was used to enrich CD4+ T cells, after which naive cells were positively selected on CD45RA and the negative fraction became the memory subset. Blood was obtained by leukapheresis, after which PBMCs were separated by Ficoll-Histopaque density gradient centrifugation and cryopreserved in liquid nitrogen vapor phase. Analytical flow cytometry was used to check the purity and quantity of each magnetically sorted T cell population. Each sorted fraction had its genomic DNA isolated and then quantified by UV absorbance on a Nanodrop 2000c.

The rearranged chain carries TRBV27 and TRBJ1-1; confidence is insufficient to name the D gene. The sample taken for sequencing was naive CD4+ T cells sorted from blood. The cell subset or site label corresponds to: CD45RA+ positively selected. This sequence originates from a man aged 30 to 39 in good health. The CDR3 region has the sequence CASSSPPGNTEAFF. The DNA sequence reads TGTGCCAGCAGTTCCCCCCCAGGGAACACTGAAGCTTTCTTT.